The next 28 T cell receptor beta chains were all read from a single sample in a study of identical twins. In TCRdb, the 5' RACE reads were re-called with MiXCR into one record per CDR3 protein. The table records about 490,000 distinct CDR3 sequences, around 15% of them present only once. These data also formed part of another study, on yellow fever vaccine responses in identical twins.

Sequences were obtained from CD4+ T cells sorted from blood. These receptors originate from a woman aged 18-29 years in good health.

This clonotype has only a few counts. This chain connects TRBV7-9 to TRBJ1-2, with D possibly matching TRBD1 (6 bases). The CDR3 consists of 15 residues. Per germline, CDR1 SEHNR and CDR2 FQNEAQ (reference sequence). With 4 bases removed from V and 0 bases from J, the gap between germline ends came to 12 bases. CDR3 loop: CASSSDRSTNYGYTF. Written as DNA, the CDR3 is TGTGCCAGCAGCTCAGACAGGTCAACTAACTATGGCTACACCTTC.

The V and J genes are TRBV5-1 and TRBJ2-3, with 11 bases lining up with TRBD2. The V gene end was trimmed by 0 bases and the J gene end by 8 bases; junction bases not matched to a gene: 2. Per germline, CDR1 SGHRS and CDR2 YFSETQ. The CDR3 sequence is 14 residues long. CDR3 DNA sequence: TGCGCCAGCAGCTTGGGAGGGACTAGCGGTACGCAGTATTTT. This encodes CASSLGGTSGTQYF.

This clonotype was recorded at least ten times. V and J are TRBV2 and TRBJ1-5, with 7 positions matching TRBD1. CDR1 is SNHLY and CDR2 is FYNNEI in the germline V gene. The CDR3 spans 14 residues. V was clipped by 4 bases and J by 4 bases; unmatched bases: 4. The CDR3 is CASSGQGGNQPQHF. CDR3 DNA: TGTGCCAGCAGTGGACAGGGTGGGAATCAGCCCCAGCATTTT.

In its sample, this clonotype was seen many times. The rearrangement uses TRBV20-1 and TRBJ1-5; possible D gene TRBD1, 5 bases. This CDR3 is 11 amino acids long. V lost 3 bases and J lost 6, with 6 bases in between. CDR1 DFQATT and CDR2 SNEGSKA come from the germline V gene (reference sequence). In DNA, the CDR3 is TGCAGTGCTAGTGGGGGTCAGCCCCAGCATTTT. It translates to CSASGGQPQHF.

This clonotype came up a few times. The chain is built from TRBV5-1 and TRBJ2-3; D call uncertain. V was shortened by 2 bases and J by 4 bases, with 11 bases between the two germline ends. The CDR3 totals 14 residues. The germline gives CDR1 SGHRS, CDR2 YFSETQ. In DNA form, the CDR3 reads TGCGCCAGCAGCTTCCCGACCGGAGCAGATACGCAGTATTTT. This codes for CASSFPTGADTQYF.

The rearrangement links TRBV4-1 to TRBJ2-7; tentatively, D is TRBD2 (6 bases). Germline CDR1 reads MGHRA; CDR2 reads YSYEKL. V shed 0 bases and J shed 2 bases, with 14 bases lying between them. The CDR3 is 16 residues long. CDR3 bases: TGCGCCAGCAGCCAAGACATAGCGGTTGGCCCCTACGAGCAGTACTTC. Residues: CASSQDIAVGPYEQYF.

This clonotype was detected a few times. The V and J genes are TRBV6-1 and TRBJ2-1; 13 positions match TRBD2. With 10 bases clipped from V and 5 bases from J, the junction kept 5 bases outside the gene matches. The CDR3 is 14 residues long. Germline V lookup: CDR1 MNHNS, CDR2 SASEGT. CDR3 sequence reads: CATPGLAGNNEQFF. The CDR3 DNA reads as TGTGCCACCCCGGGACTAGCGGGAAACAATGAGCAGTTCTTC.

The chain is built from TRBV6-1 and TRBJ1-6, with no clear D. This CDR3 has 14 residues. V was trimmed by 6 bases and J by 9 bases, leaving 15 bases between them. CDR1 is MNHNS and CDR2 is SASEGT in the germline V gene. The CDR3 region is CASRGSTGGSPLHF. CDR3 sequence (DNA): TGTGCCAGCAGGGGTTCGACGGGCGGTTCACCCCTCCACTTT.

This clonotype was counted between two and nine times. The rearrangement links TRBV12-3 or TRBV12-4 to TRBJ2-2; TRBD1 aligns across 7 bases. The CDR3 totals 15 residues. The junction had 10 bases not matched to a gene; V was cut back by 7 bases and J by 5 bases. CDR3 residues: CASTHEGQITGELFF. CDR3 sequence (DNA): TGTGCCAGCACCCATGAGGGACAGATAACCGGGGAGCTGTTTTTT.

The chain has TRBV27 and TRBJ2-1; D not resolved. This CDR3 spans 13 amino acids. Trimming removed 7 bases at V and 8 bases at J, with 15 bases between. From germline, CDR1 is MNHEY and CDR2 SMNVEV (reference sequence). The CDR3 sequence is CASKIPGPYEQFF. Here the CDR3 DNA reads TGTGCCAGCAAAATTCCGGGCCCTTATGAGCAGTTCTTC.

V is TRBV15 and J is TRBJ2-5; weak D call: TRBD2 (7 bases). This CDR3 region has 17 residues. V was pared by 0 bases and J by 1 base, with 15 bases between. Germline-derived CDR1 and CDR2 are LNHNV and YYDKDF (reference sequence). The CDR3 DNA is TGTGCCACCAGCAGAGATCTGGGGGGGCCTATCCAAGAGACCCAGTACTTC. Its protein is CATSRDLGGPIQETQYF. The full variable domain, rest sourced from reference TRBV15 and TRBJ2-5, is DAMVIQNPRYQVTQFGKPVTLSCSQTLNHNVMYWYQQKSSQAPKLLFHYYDKDFNNEADTPDNFQSRRPNTSFCFLDIRSPGLGDTAMYLCATSRDLGGPIQETQYFGPGTRLLVL.

The chain has TRBV18 and TRBJ1-1; no clear D gene. V shed 1 base and J shed 4 bases, with 10 bases lying between them. CDR3 length: 14 residues. Germline V lookup: CDR1 KGHSH, CDR2 LQKENI. In DNA form, the CDR3 reads TGTGCCAGCTCACCACAAGAGGTTAGCACTGAAGCTTTCTTT. Translated, it gives CASSPQEVSTEAFF.

This chain uses TRBV15 with TRBJ1-1, with D maybe TRBD1 (5 bases). V dropped 1 base and J dropped 0 bases, with 9 bases sitting between them. CDR1 LNHNV and CDR2 YYDKDF come from the germline V gene (reference sequence). This CDR3 region has 15 residues. The CDR3 loop is CATSRAGQLNTEAFF. CDR3 coding DNA: TGTGCCACCAGCAGAGCCGGACAACTGAACACTGAAGCTTTCTTT.

Only a few counts were recorded for this clonotype. This sequence joins TRBV12-3 or TRBV12-4 and TRBJ1-2, with unresolved D. V lost 3 bases and J lost 3, with 8 bases in between. The length of the CDR3 is 13 residues. The CDR3 nucleotides read TGTGCCAGCAGTTTCCCCCTACACTATGGCTACACCTTC. This encodes CASSFPLHYGYTF.

This clonotype was observed at least ten times. V usage is TRBV29-1 and J usage is TRBJ2-1; either TRBD1 or TRBD2 may supply D (6 bases each). The CDR3 is 15 residues long. Between the trimmed V and J ends, which lost 4 bases and 4 bases, there was a span of 17 bases. The germline V gene encodes CDR1 SQVTM and CDR2 ANQGSEA. Here the CDR3 DNA reads TGCAGCGTTGTCCCTGCTGAGGGGGGTTACAATGAGCAGTTCTTC. As protein: CSVVPAEGGYNEQFF.

This clonotype was found a few times. The chain couples TRBV28 to TRBJ2-3, with D possibly matching TRBD1 (5 bases). V shed 6 bases and J shed 8 bases, with 21 bases lying between them. The CDR3 is 15 amino acids. The germline CDR1 and CDR2 sequences are MDHEN and SYDVKM. CDR3 region: CASRSAGQKLGTQYF. The CDR3 region has the DNA TGTGCCAGCAGGTCGGCAGGACAAAAACTGGGTACGCAGTATTTT.

This clonotype was observed at least ten times. The V gene is TRBV2, the J gene TRBJ2-7; D gene ambiguous. CDR1 is SNHLY, CDR2 FYNNEI, per germline. V lost 4 bases and J lost 3, with 13 bases in between. This CDR3 comprises 14 residues. CDR3 loop: CASSAPIRSYEQYF. CDR3 nucleotides: TGTGCCAGCAGTGCGCCGATAAGAAGCTACGAGCAGTACTTC.

The CDR3 DNA sequence: TGTGCCAGCAGTCCGTCTGGTATCACCGGGGAGCTGTTTTTT. This sequence encodes CASSPSGITGELFF. This chain links TRBV2 with TRBJ2-2; no definite D call. This CDR3 has 14 amino acids. V was pared by 5 bases and J by 4 bases, with 11 bases between. Per germline, CDR1 SNHLY and CDR2 FYNNEI.

Regarding this clonotype: A junction end diverges from the germline sequence, so it may reflect a read error. This sequence joins TRBV7-9 and TRBJ1-2, with 8 nucleotides matching TRBD1. The CDR3 runs 15 residues. The germline V gene has CDR1 SEHNR and CDR2 FQNEAQ (reference sequence). This CDR3 reads CASILATGGNYGYTF. The CDR3 DNA follows: TGTGCCAGCATCTTAGCAACAGGGGGGAACTATGGCTACACCTTC. The full variable domain, in which reference TRBV7-9 and TRBJ1-2 provide the parts outside the CDR3, is DTGVSQNPRHKITKRGQNVTFRCDPISEHNRLYWYRQTLGQGPEFLTYFQNEAQLEKSRLLSDRFSAERPKGSFSTLEIQRTEQGDSAMYLCASILATGGNYGYTFGSGTRLTVV.

V usage is TRBV18 and J usage is TRBJ2-7; TRBD1 is a possible D gene (6 bases). CDR3 length: 14 amino acids. CDR1 KGHSH and CDR2 LQKENI come from the germline V gene. Trimming took off 5 bases at V and 2 bases at J, with 13 bases between the two ends. CDR3 in DNA: TGTGCCAGCTCAACCCCGAGGACAGCCTACGAGCAGTACTTC. The encoded protein is CASSTPRTAYEQYF.

This clonotype was counted once. The rearrangement links TRBV21-1 to TRBJ2-5; the DNA was not compared with TRBD2, the D call given in the table. TRBV21-1 is marked as a pseudogene. This CDR3 has 13 residues. CDR3 protein: CASSKWRGETQYF. CDR3 bases: TGTGCCAGCAGCAAATGGAGGGGTGAGACCCAGTACTTC.

The chain employs TRBV11-2 and TRBJ2-7; 11 bases align to TRBD2. Germline values: CDR1 SGHAT, CDR2 FQNNGV. The CDR3 is made up of 15 amino acids. V dropped 1 base and J dropped 3; count of bases not matched to a gene: 2. The chain's CDR3 is CASSLGLAGYYEQYV. The CDR3 coding sequence is TGTGCCAGCAGCTTAGGACTAGCGGGGTACTACGAGCAGTACGTC.

This rearrangement joins TRBV20-1 to TRBJ2-7; D remains ambiguous. CDR3 length equals 11 residues. Germline CDR1 is DFQATT and CDR2 is SNEGSKA (reference sequence). The V end lost 7 bases, the J end lost 3 bases, and 10 bases lay between the germline ends. CDR3 loop: CSVIQNYEQYV. The CDR3 nucleotides are TGCAGTGTCATCCAAAACTACGAGCAGTACGTC.

This clonotype was picked up a small number of times. The chain links TRBV6-1 to TRBJ1-5; 9 bases fit TRBD1. Trimming at V came to 7 bases and at J to 6 bases, leaving 16 bases not matched to a gene. Germline V gene data show CDR1 as MNHNS and CDR2 as SASEGT. The CDR3 has 17 amino acids. The CDR3 DNA sequence: TGTGCCAGCAACCATCCGGGACAGGGTCCCCGGGGTCAGCCCCAGCATTTT. The encoded protein is CASNHPGQGPRGQPQHF.

This clonotype was picked up a small number of times. The genes are TRBV10-3 and TRBJ2-2; no firm D call. The CDR3 runs to 12 residues. Germline V gene data show CDR1 as ENHRY and CDR2 as SYGVKD. V was clipped by 11 bases and J by 7 bases, with 14 bases between them. The CDR3 DNA follows: TGTGCCGGGAACAACTTTATCGGGGAGCTGTTTTTT. Translation gives CAGNNFIGELFF.

The V and J genes are TRBV6-1 and TRBJ2-6, with D hard to call. The CDR3 spans 16 residues. Germline values: CDR1 MNHNS, CDR2 SASEGT. V gave up 2 bases and J gave up 2 bases, with 10 bases separating them. CDR3 loop: CASSELGHTGANVLTF. CDR3 DNA: TGTGCCAGCAGTGAACTCGGCCACACTGGGGCCAACGTCCTGACTTTC.

This clonotype was observed a few times. CDR3 coding DNA: TGTGCCAGCAGTGGTAGTAGCGGGGCATCCTACGAGCAGTACTTC. Protein: CASSGSSGASYEQYF. The chain couples TRBV28 to TRBJ2-7; 8 nucleotides agree with TRBD2. The CDR3 is 15 residues long. The J segment lost 1 base and the V segment lost 5 bases, leaving 7 bases of the junction unmatched. Germline CDR1 MDHEN, CDR2 SYDVKM.

The chain combines TRBV7-8 with TRBJ2-1; the match to TRBD2 covers 11 bases. CDR1 and CDR2 from the germline V gene are SGHVS and FQNEAQ. This CDR3 has 16 residues. Trimming took 5 bases from V and 6 from J; bases not matched to a gene: 9. CDR3 bases: TGTGCCAGCAGCCTGCGGACTAGCGGGTCTGGCAATGAGCAGTTCTTC. Translating it yields CASSLRTSGSGNEQFF.